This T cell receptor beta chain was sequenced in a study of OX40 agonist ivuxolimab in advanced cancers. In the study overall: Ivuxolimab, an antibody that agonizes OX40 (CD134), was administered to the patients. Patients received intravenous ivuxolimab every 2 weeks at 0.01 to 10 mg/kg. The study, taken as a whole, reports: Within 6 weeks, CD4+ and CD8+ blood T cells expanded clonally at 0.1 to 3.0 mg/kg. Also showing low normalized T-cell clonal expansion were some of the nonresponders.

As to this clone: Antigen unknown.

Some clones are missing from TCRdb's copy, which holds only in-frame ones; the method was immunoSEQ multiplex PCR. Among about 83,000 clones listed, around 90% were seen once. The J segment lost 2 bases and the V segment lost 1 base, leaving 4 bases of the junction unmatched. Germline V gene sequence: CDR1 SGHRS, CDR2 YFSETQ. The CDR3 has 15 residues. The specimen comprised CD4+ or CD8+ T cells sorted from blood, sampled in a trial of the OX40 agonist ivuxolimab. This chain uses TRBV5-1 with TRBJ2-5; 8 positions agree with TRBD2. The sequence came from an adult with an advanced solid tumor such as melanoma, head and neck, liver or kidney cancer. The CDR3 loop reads CASSLMLAGQETQYF. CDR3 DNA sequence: TGCGCCAGCAGCTTGATGTTAGCGGGACAAGAGACCCAGTACTTC.